These 25 T cell receptor beta chains were sequenced from one sample in a study of Ad26.COV2.S vaccination and SARS-CoV-2 variants. Documented treatment: roughly 19 received Ad26.COV2.S at low or high dose, single or two shots; about 5 received placebo; per-sample allocation not given. Day 63 following the first vaccine or placebo injection was when the samples were taken. TCRdb's table, derived via immunoSEQ multiplex PCR, lists solely in-frame clones and lacks some. Here the sample spans a few hundred thousand clones, under 90% being singletons. The sample was peripheral blood, taken in a trial of Ad26.COV2.S vaccine versus placebo. These receptors were obtained from a person between 18 and 60 years old who received the Ad26.COV2.S COVID-19 vaccine or a placebo.

The chain employs TRBV7-2 and TRBJ1-3, with a weak D call TRBD1 (5 bases). The CDR3 spans 16 residues. Trimming removed 1 base from V and 0 bases from J, with 10 bases in between. Per the germline V gene, CDR1 is SGHTA and CDR2 is FQGNSA. CDR3 sequence (DNA): TGTGCCAGCAGCTTAGACAGGCCGTACTCTGGAAACACCATATATTTT. Residues: CASSLDRPYSGNTIYF.

A note on this clone: This CDR3 is also generated by other DNA sequences in the sample. The V call is TRBV9, the J call TRBJ2-2; D is ambiguous. The length of the CDR3 is 14 residues. V dropped 0 bases and J dropped 5 bases, with 8 bases sitting between them. CDR1 is SGDLS, CDR2 YYNGEE, per germline. The CDR3 DNA is TGTGCCAGCAGCGTAGGCGGAAGAACCGGGGAGCTGTTTTTT. It specifies CASSVGGRTGELFF.

A note on this clone: This sample also contains other DNA sequences that code for the same CDR3. The chain couples TRBV4-3 to TRBJ2-7; TRBD1 matches 8 bases. J was trimmed by 4 bases and V by 3 bases; bases with no gene match: 2. Per germline, CDR1 LGHNA and CDR2 YSLEER. The CDR3 is made up of 13 amino acids. CDR3 in DNA: TGCGCCAGCAGCCATGGACAGGGTTACGAGCAGTACTTC. Protein product: CASSHGQGYEQYF.

The CDR3 region is CASRPPYYGYTF. The CDR3 DNA reads TGTGCCAGCAGACCGCCTTACTATGGCTACACCTTC. This rearrangement joins TRBV13 to TRBJ1-2; D uncertain. Germline lookup yields CDR1 PRHDT and CDR2 FYEKMQ (reference sequence). V lost 6 bases and J 3 bases, leaving 8 bases between the germline ends. This CDR3 has 12 amino acids.

In its sample, this clone was seen many times. This chain joins TRBV5-1 and TRBJ1-4; TRBD1 aligns across 10 bases. CDR1 SGHRS and CDR2 YFSETQ come from the germline V gene. The CDR3 contains 18 residues. The V gene end was trimmed by 4 bases and the J gene end by 0 bases; junction bases not matched to a gene: 9. CDR3: CASSPHRDRGTTNEKLFF. The CDR3 DNA reads as TGCGCCAGCAGCCCACACCGGGACAGGGGAACAACTAATGAAAAACTGTTTTTT.

The V call is TRBV3-1 (or the pseudogene TRBV3-2), the J call TRBJ2-7, with 12 bases identical to TRBD1. J was trimmed by 7 bases and V by 4 bases; bases with no gene match: 8. Germline V CDR1 and CDR2: LGHDT, YNNKEL (reference sequence). The CDR3 runs to 15 residues. The CDR3 region has the DNA TGTGCCAGCAGCCTTTCGGGACAGGGGGCGCTTGAGCAGTACTTC. Its protein is CASSLSGQGALEQYF.

The rearrangement links TRBV7-6 to TRBJ2-1, with D maybe TRBD1 (6 bases). The CDR3 runs to 15 residues. Germline values: CDR1 SGHVS, CDR2 FNYEAQ. V was pared by 5 bases and J by 4 bases, with 15 bases between. CDR3: CASSPNRDGYNEQFF. In DNA form, the CDR3 reads TGTGCCAGCAGCCCCAACAGGGATGGTTACAATGAGCAGTTCTTC.

V is TRBV10-1 and J is TRBJ2-1; TRBD1 or TRBD2 may be the D gene (5 bases each). The CDR3 length is 12 residues. CDR1 and CDR2 (germline): WNHNN, SYGVQD (reference sequence). V was shortened by 11 bases and J by 5 bases, with 13 bases between the two germline ends. The CDR3 sequence is CAGGLGDNEQFF. The CDR3 DNA follows: TGCGCCGGAGGACTGGGGGACAATGAGCAGTTCTTC.

The chain recombines TRBV12-3 or TRBV12-4 with TRBJ1-1; no clear D gene. The CDR3 runs 12 residues. Between the trimmed V and J ends, which lost 3 bases and 6 bases, there was a span of 8 bases. CDR3 sequence reads: CASSFHGAEAFF. The CDR3 DNA follows: TGTGCCAGCAGTTTTCATGGAGCTGAAGCTTTCTTT.

The chain combines TRBV11-2 with TRBJ2-7, with 15 positions matching TRBD2. The CDR3 sequence is 16 residues long. V lost 3 bases to trimming and J lost 4 bases; unmatched junction nucleotides: 4. CDR1 is SGHAT, CDR2 FQNNGV, per germline. The CDR3 loop reads CASSFLGTSGGYEQYF. DNA for the CDR3: TGTGCCAGCAGCTTCTTAGGGACTAGCGGGGGGTACGAGCAGTACTTC. Together with reference TRBV11-2 and TRBJ2-7, the CDR3 gives the full variable domain: EAGVAQSPRYKIIEKRQSVAFWCNPISGHATLYWYQQILGQGPKLLIQFQNNGVVDDSQLPKDRFSAERLKGVDSTLKIQPAKLEDSAVYLCASSFLGTSGGYEQYFGPGTRLTVT.

This clone was seen only once. The V gene is TRBV27, the J gene TRBJ2-2; 13 bases align to TRBD2. The CDR3 is 17 amino acids. Germline lookup yields CDR1 MNHEY and CDR2 SMNVEV (reference sequence). V was pared by 7 bases and J by 3 bases, with 8 bases of the junction left unmatched. CDR3 loop: CASTRGLAGVDTGELFF. CDR3 nucleotide sequence: TGTGCCAGCACCCGCGGACTAGCGGGAGTTGACACCGGGGAGCTGTTTTTT.

The count of this clone is one. This chain links TRBV6-5 with TRBJ2-1, with TRBD1 matching over 7 bases. Trimming removed 4 bases from V and 0 bases from J; junction bases left unmatched: 3. The CDR3 loop spans 15 amino acids. Looked up from germline, CDR1 is MNHEY and CDR2 is SVGAGI. The CDR3, as DNA: TGTGCCAGCAGTTTCAACAGGGGCTCCTACAATGAGCAGTTCTTC. It translates to CASSFNRGSYNEQFF.

This clone was found a few times. The chain recombines TRBV3-1 (or the pseudogene TRBV3-2) with TRBJ2-7; D could derive from TRBD1 or TRBD2 (5 bases each). Germline V CDR1 and CDR2: LGHDT, YNNKEL (reference sequence). This CDR3 spans 13 amino acids. Trimming removed 1 base at V and 12 bases at J, with 16 bases between. CDR3 nucleotide sequence: TGTGCCAGCAGCCAAGCGGGGCAGGGAGACCGGTACTTC. Its protein is CASSQAGQGDRYF.

The V call is TRBV9, the J call TRBJ1-1; D gene uncertain. V lost 0 bases and J 8 bases, leaving 11 bases between the germline ends. The CDR3 loop spans 13 amino acids. Per germline, CDR1 SGDLS and CDR2 YYNGEE. The CDR3, as DNA: TGTGCCAGCAGCGTAGATCGGCCGGGAGAAGCTTTCTTT. Translation gives CASSVDRPGEAFF.

The J gene is TRBJ2-2, the V gene TRBV2; unclear D gene. This CDR3 has 13 amino acids. CDR1 SNHLY and CDR2 FYNNEI come from the germline V gene. Trimming removed 7 bases at V and 0 bases at J, with 6 bases between. This CDR3 is CASTFTNTGELFF. In DNA, the CDR3 is TGTGCCAGCACGTTCACGAACACCGGGGAGCTGTTTTTT.

The chain joins TRBV28 to TRBJ1-1; weak D call: TRBD1 (5 bases). Germline values: CDR1 MDHEN, CDR2 SYDVKM. The V end was cut by 4 bases, the J end by 3 bases, with 18 bases between. The CDR3 runs to 16 residues. The CDR3 nucleotides read TGTGCCAGCAGTTCGCCCTGGGGTTCGGGGGACACTGAAGCTTTCTTT. This sequence encodes CASSSPWGSGDTEAFF.

The rearrangement uses TRBV2 and TRBJ1-5, with D maybe TRBD1 (5 bases). Germline CDR1 and CDR2: SNHLY and FYNNEI. CDR3 size: 15 residues. Trimming cost V 0 bases and J 4 bases, with 10 bases left between them. CDR3 amino acids: CASSEAGTQNQPQHF. CDR3 bases: TGTGCCAGCAGTGAAGCCGGGACTCAAAATCAGCCCCAGCATTTT.

The genes are TRBV18 and TRBJ2-1, with 10 bases matching TRBD1. Germline V gene sequence: CDR1 KGHSH, CDR2 LQKENI. The CDR3 is 15 amino acids. J lost 10 bases, V lost 1 base, and 7 bases had no gene match. Here the CDR3 reads CASSPRGTGEREQFF. The CDR3, as DNA: TGTGCCAGCTCACCACGGGGGACAGGGGAACGGGAGCAGTTCTTC.

The rearrangement links TRBV6-2 or TRBV6-3 to TRBJ2-7; TRBD1 matches at 7 bases. CDR1 and CDR2 from the germline V gene are MNHEY and SVGEGT. V shed 0 bases, J shed 4 bases, and the junction held 9 bases outside the gene matches. This CDR3 comprises 16 residues. The CDR3 DNA is TGTGCCAGCAGTTACTCACGGACAGGTCGGGCTTACGAGCAGTACTTC. This encodes CASSYSRTGRAYEQYF.

The chain couples TRBV10-2 to TRBJ1-1, with D perhaps TRBD1 (5 bases). CDR1 WSHSY and CDR2 SAAADI come from the germline V gene. Trimming pared 5 bases from V and 7 bases from J, leaving 17 bases between. The CDR3 sequence is 14 residues long. CDR3: CASSQTLTDYEAFF. CDR3 sequence (DNA): TGCGCCAGCAGTCAAACCCTGACAGATTATGAAGCTTTCTTT.

The chain is built from TRBV5-6 and TRBJ2-5, with D perhaps matching TRBD1 (6 bases). The germline gives CDR1 SGHDT, CDR2 YYEEEE. Trimming shortened V by 0 bases and J by 5 bases, and 11 bases separated the two germline ends. This CDR3 contains 14 residues. The CDR3 here is CASSLDGQGETQYF. CDR3 sequence (DNA): TGTGCCAGCAGCTTGGATGGGCAGGGGGAGACCCAGTACTTC.

The V gene is TRBV2, the J gene TRBJ2-3; D unclear. CDR1 is SNHLY and CDR2 is FYNNEI in the germline V gene. Trimming took off 5 bases at V and 2 bases at J, with 8 bases between the two ends. The CDR3 has 13 amino acids. In DNA form, the CDR3 reads TGTGCCAGCAGTAGGGCCCTCACAGATACGCAGTATTTT. This translates into CASSRALTDTQYF.

V usage is TRBV20-1 and J usage is TRBJ1-3; D not resolved. In germline, CDR1 is DFQATT, CDR2 SNEGSKA (reference sequence). The V gene lost 3 bases and the J gene lost 0 bases, with 18 bases spanning the gap. This CDR3 is 17 amino acids long. CDR3 nucleotides: TGCAGTGCTAGTGAGGGTGGGCTCCCGAGCTCTGGAAACACCATATATTTT. Its protein product is CSASEGGLPSSGNTIYF.

This clone turned up a few times. The chain uses TRBV5-5 and TRBJ2-7; 12 bases agree with TRBD2. This CDR3 has 16 amino acids. Germline values: CDR1 SGHKS, CDR2 YYEKEE (reference sequence). Unmatched junction bases numbered 10, after V lost 4 bases and J lost 5 bases. Written as DNA, the CDR3 is TGTGCCAGCAGCACGCTAGCGGGAGGGAATGTAAACGAGCAGTACTTC. This sequence encodes CASSTLAGGNVNEQYF.

The table lists this clone with a few counts. The gene calls are TRBV6-1 and TRBJ1-2; no clear D. The CDR3 covers 12 residues. Trimming stripped 1 base from V and 4 bases from J, with 4 bases between. CDR1 MNHNS and CDR2 SASEGT come from the germline V gene. The CDR3 spells CASSEVLYGYTF. DNA of the CDR3: TGTGCCAGCAGTGAAGTCCTCTATGGCTACACCTTC.